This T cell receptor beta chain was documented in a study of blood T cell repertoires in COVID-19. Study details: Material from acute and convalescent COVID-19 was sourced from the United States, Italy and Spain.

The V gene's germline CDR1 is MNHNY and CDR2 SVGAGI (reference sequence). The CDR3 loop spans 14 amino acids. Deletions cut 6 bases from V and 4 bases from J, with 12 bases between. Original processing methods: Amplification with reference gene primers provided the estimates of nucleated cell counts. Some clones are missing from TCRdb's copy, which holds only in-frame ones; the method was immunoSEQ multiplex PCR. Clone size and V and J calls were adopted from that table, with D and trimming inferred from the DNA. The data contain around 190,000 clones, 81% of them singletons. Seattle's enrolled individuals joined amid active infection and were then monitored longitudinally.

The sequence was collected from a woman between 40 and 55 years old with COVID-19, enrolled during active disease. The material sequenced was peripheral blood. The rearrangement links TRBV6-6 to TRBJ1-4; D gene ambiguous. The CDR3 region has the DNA TGTGCCAGCAGCCCCGTGGAGATTAATGAAAAACTGTTTTTT. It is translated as CASSPVEINEKLFF.